These T cell receptor beta chains were read from a single sample in a study of blood T cell repertoires in COVID-19. The table came from immunoSEQ multiplex PCR; TCRdb's copy has only in-frame clones and leaves some out. The data hold 310,000 or so clones, with roughly 90% observed a single time. The sample comprised peripheral blood. These receptors all come from a man in his late teens or twenties who had recovered from COVID-19. The CDR3 runs from the conserved cysteine through the conserved F or W. The order of the fields is CDR3 DNA, CDR3 protein, D gene, J gene, clone size, V gene. The D gene is left open where the match is weak. Some rows mark clone size as missing; the rest say once, few, many or name a class of expanded clone.

TGTGCCAGCAGCCAGGAGTACAGGGTCAACACTGAAGCTTTCTTT | CASSQEYRVNTEAFF | - | TRBJ1-1 | - | TRBV3-1/TRBV3-2
TGTGCCAGCAGCGTCCGGGGGGCAGGCTTCCCTGGAAACACCATATATTTT | CASSVRGAGFPGNTIYF | - | TRBJ1-3 | - | TRBV9
TGTGCCACCAGCACATACCCCGGCACCGGGGAGCTGTTTTTT | CATSTYPGTGELFF | - | TRBJ2-2 | - | TRBV15
TGCAGGGCGGGGCAGGGAACTGAAGCTTTCTTT | CRAGQGTEAFF | - | TRBJ1-1 | - | TRBV20-1
TGTGCCAGCAGGCCGGGGTGGATCGCTGAAGCTTTCTTT | CASRPGWIAEAFF | - | TRBJ1-1 | - | TRBV6-5
TGTGCCAGCAGCTTAGACCGGGACAGGGGCGGGAATCAGCCCCAGCATTTT | CASSLDRDRGGNQPQHF | TRBD1 | TRBJ1-5 | - | TRBV7-8
TGCAGCGTGGACATCCCGGATTTCTATGGCTACACCTTC | CSVDIPDFYGYTF | - | TRBJ1-2 | - | TRBV29-1
TGCGCCAGCAGCCAAAAGACGCTAGCGGGGGGACCCCAAGAGCAGTTCTTC | CASSQKTLAGGPQEQFF | TRBD2 | TRBJ2-1 | - | TRBV4-1
TGTGCCAGCAGCTTTATGACTAGCGGGGCGCAAGAGACCCAGTACTTC | CASSFMTSGAQETQYF | TRBD2 | TRBJ2-5 | - | TRBV11-2
TGTGCCAGCAGTCCCTGGACAGGGGAGCACACTGAAGCTTTCTTT | CASSPWTGEHTEAFF | TRBD1 | TRBJ1-1 | - | TRBV27
TGTGCCAGCAGTGCGGGGAGGTACTATGGCTACACCTTC | CASSAGRYYGYTF | - | TRBJ1-2 | - | TRBV12-3/TRBV12-4
TGTGCCAGCATGGGGGGGAACACTGAAGCTTTCTTT | CASMGGNTEAFF | - | TRBJ1-1 | - | TRBV12-3/TRBV12-4
TGTGCCAGCAGCTTAGAGGGAGTGGGCCCTGAAGCTTTCTTT | CASSLEGVGPEAFF | - | TRBJ1-1 | - | TRBV7-9
TGTGCCAGCACCACGGACAGCAGCAATGAGCAGTTCTTC | CASTTDSSNEQFF | - | TRBJ2-1 | - | TRBV12-3/TRBV12-4
TGTGCCAGTAGTATCTGGCTAGCGGGTAGAGATACGCAGTATTTT | CASSIWLAGRDTQYF | TRBD2 | TRBJ2-3 | - | TRBV19
TGCGCCAGCAGCCAGCGGAGTGCACCGAACACCGGGGAGCTGTTTTTT | CASSQRSAPNTGELFF | - | TRBJ2-2 | few | TRBV4-3
TGTGCCAGCAGCCAGGGACTGGGGTACGAGCAGTACTTC | CASSQGLGYEQYF | - | TRBJ2-7 | once | TRBV3-1/TRBV3-2
TGTGTCTCGGGTCCCAACACCGGGGAGCTGTTTTTT | CVSGPNTGELFF | - | TRBJ2-2 | - | TRBV27
TGTGCCAGCAGCTTCAGGGGGCCGGGTGAAAAACTGTTTTTT | CASSFRGPGEKLFF | TRBD1 | TRBJ1-4 | - | TRBV14
TGTGCCAGCAGCTTCCCATATGGGACTGAATCCTACGAGCAGTACTTC | CASSFPYGTESYEQYF | - | TRBJ2-7 | - | TRBV7-2
TGTGCCAGCAGTTACAGGGACAGGAGAACTGAAGCTTTCTTT | CASSYRDRRTEAFF | TRBD1 | TRBJ1-1 | few | TRBV6-5
TGTGCCACCAGCAATCTTTCAGGGGATGGCTACACCTTC | CATSNLSGDGYTF | - | TRBJ1-2 | - | TRBV15
TGTGCCAGCAGCAAGGTCGGGGGTGGGGAGACCCAGTACTTC | CASSKVGGGETQYF | - | TRBJ2-5 | - | TRBV5-4
TGTGCCAGCAGCTTAATCCTAAACACCATATATTTT | CASSLILNTIYF | - | TRBJ1-3 | - | TRBV7-2
TGCGCCAGCAGCTTCCAGGGGGCTGAGCAGTTCTTC | CASSFQGAEQFF | TRBD1 | TRBJ2-1 | - | TRBV4-1
TGTGCCAGCAGCGAGAAAGGAGCCACCGATGGCACAGATACGCAGTATTTT | CASSEKGATDGTDTQYF | - | TRBJ2-3 | few | TRBV9
TGCGCCAGCAGCTCGTTAACCGGGACAGGGTCGGAAAAACTGTTTTTT | CASSSLTGTGSEKLFF | TRBD1 | TRBJ1-4 | - | TRBV5-1
TGTGCCAGCAGCGCACAGGTCGACTATGGCTACACCTTC | CASSAQVDYGYTF | - | TRBJ1-2 | - | TRBV5-5
TGTGCCAGCAGCCAAGTCCAGAGCGGGGGAAACACCATATATTTT | CASSQVQSGGNTIYF | - | TRBJ1-3 | - | TRBV14
TGCAGCGTTGAAGATCTCTTTCAGGGAAGGGAAAAACTGTTTTTT | CSVEDLFQGREKLFF | - | TRBJ1-4 | few | TRBV29-1
TGTGCTAGTGGTTTTTATAATCAGCCCCAGCATTTT | CASGFYNQPQHF | - | TRBJ1-5 | - | TRBV12-5
TGTGCCAGCAGCGAGACGGGGGGGCCACACAATGAGCAGTTCTTC | CASSETGGPHNEQFF | TRBD2 | TRBJ2-1 | - | TRBV6-6
TGTGCCAGCAGTGAATATGTGGGACCAGGGGGAGGCTACACCTTC | CASSEYVGPGGGYTF | TRBD1 | TRBJ1-2 | - | TRBV25-1
TGTGCCAGCAGAACAGGGACAGGGAGGAAGCCCCAGCATTTT | CASRTGTGRKPQHF | TRBD1 | TRBJ1-5 | - | TRBV2
TGTGCCAGCACCGCCGGGACTAGGAAGTTCTTC | CASTAGTRKFF | TRBD2 | TRBJ2-1 | few | TRBV2
TGCGCCAGCAGCCAAGAGTGGGCAGGGGGAGGCGGGGAGCTGTTTTTT | CASSQEWAGGGGELFF | - | TRBJ2-2 | few | TRBV4-1
TGTGCCAGCAGTCCGGGACAGGGGAGCACTGAAGCTTTCTTT | CASSPGQGSTEAFF | TRBD1 | TRBJ1-1 | - | TRBV9
TGTGCCAGCAGTGCCCGGGGACAGGGGTTAACTGAAGCTTTCTTT | CASSARGQGLTEAFF | TRBD1 | TRBJ1-1 | - | TRBV6-4
TGTGCCAGCAGCTTAGAAGGACAGGGCCACAATGAGCAGTTCTTC | CASSLEGQGHNEQFF | TRBD1 | TRBJ2-1 | - | TRBV11-3
TGTGCCAGCAGCTTAGGGAGTTGGTACGAGCAGTACTTC | CASSLGSWYEQYF | - | TRBJ2-7 | - | TRBV7-8
TGTGCCAGCACCAAGGGGTTGAGCGGGAGAGGCAATGAGCAGTTCTTC | CASTKGLSGRGNEQFF | TRBD2 | TRBJ2-1 | - | TRBV6-6
TGTGCCACTTCAGGGGAGGGCTATGGCTACACCTTC | CATSGEGYGYTF | - | TRBJ1-2 | - | TRBV2
TGTGCCAGCAGCTTTTTACAGGGTGTAAATGAGCAGTTCTTC | CASSFLQGVNEQFF | - | TRBJ2-1 | once | TRBV7-3
TGTGCCAGCAGCCCCCGGACAGCCACAGATACGCAGTATTTT | CASSPRTATDTQYF | - | TRBJ2-3 | once | TRBV7-6
TGTGCCAGCTCACCAGGGGACAGGCTAGCTCGAAACACCATATATTTT | CASSPGDRLARNTIYF | TRBD1 | TRBJ1-3 | - | TRBV18
TGTGCCAGCAGCTTAACACTCGAAACAGGGGTCTATGAGCAGTTCTTC | CASSLTLETGVYEQFF | TRBD1 | TRBJ2-1 | - | TRBV7-3
TGTGCCAGCAGCTTAGCGACAGGCCTCTCCTACGAGCAGTACTTC | CASSLATGLSYEQYF | - | TRBJ2-7 | once | TRBV7-2
TGTGCCAGCGACGGGACACTCTATGGCTACACCTTC | CASDGTLYGYTF | - | TRBJ1-2 | few | TRBV2
TGCAGCGGGGTGAGGGAGTACGAGCAGTACTTC | CSGVREYEQYF | - | TRBJ2-7 | - | TRBV20-1
TGTGCCAGCAGCTTGACAGGGGTGGGGAATCAGCCCCAGCATTTT | CASSLTGVGNQPQHF | TRBD1 | TRBJ1-5 | - | TRBV9
TGTGCCAGTAGTAGAGACAGGGGAACGAACTATGGCTACACCTTC | CASSRDRGTNYGYTF | TRBD1 | TRBJ1-2 | - | TRBV19
TGTGCCTGGAGTGTGGTAGCGGAGCAGTTCTTC | CAWSVVAEQFF | - | TRBJ2-1 | once | TRBV30
TGTGCCAGCAGCTTAGACAGGGACCATCAGCCCCAGCATTTT | CASSLDRDHQPQHF | TRBD1 | TRBJ1-5 | - | TRBV5-6